These 8 T cell receptor beta chains share one sample of origin, sequenced in a study of cytomegalovirus exposure and HLA in healthy donors. PCR amplification relied on 60 Vbeta primers (plus 13 Jbeta primers). Clones were sequenced by immunoSEQ multiplex PCR, and TCRdb holds only the in-frame ones, with some missing. There are about 160,000 clones in the sample; 60% to 80% occur only once, and under 1.5% lies in the top ten. Material: PBMCs. All receptors derive from a man between 60 and 70 years old in good health and CMV-seronegative.

In this sample, this clone turned up a few times. The rearrangement uses TRBV21-1 and TRBJ2-7; the table's TRBD1 call for D was not verified on the DNA. TRBV21-1 is given as a pseudogene. The CDR3 is 15 residues long. The CDR3 bases are TGTGCCAGCAGCGCGAAAGGGGTCCTAACCTACGAGCAGTACTTC. Translating gives CASSAKGVLTYEQYF.

The V call is TRBV11-2, the J call TRBJ1-2, with 7 bases identical to TRBD1. Germline V lookup: CDR1 SGHAT, CDR2 FQNNGV. With V trimmed by 3 bases and J by 2 bases, 9 bases remained unmatched. The CDR3 extends over 16 amino acids. The CDR3 loop reads CASSFGTAILNYGYTF. The CDR3 bases are TGTGCCAGCAGCTTCGGGACAGCCATCCTAAACTATGGCTACACCTTC.

The chain carries TRBV4-3 and TRBJ2-5, with 9 bases matching TRBD1. CDR3 size: 16 residues. V lost 3 bases and J lost 5; bases outside the gene matches: 10. Germline V gene sequence: CDR1 LGHNA, CDR2 YSLEER. The CDR3 DNA reads TGCGCCAGCAGCCACCTTCTAACAGGGGGCCGGGAGACCCAGTACTTC. This codes for CASSHLLTGGRETQYF.

The chain has TRBV18 and TRBJ1-1; D possibly corresponds to TRBD1 (6 bases). The CDR3 has 15 amino acids. Trimming took off 2 bases at V and 11 bases at J, with 21 bases between the two ends. CDR1 and CDR2 (germline): KGHSH, LQKENI. Here the CDR3 DNA reads TGTGCCAGCTCACCATCCACAGGGTTGGGCCTGCGTGCTTTCTTT. It encodes CASSPSTGLGLRAFF. The whole variable domain, filled in from reference TRBV18 and TRBJ1-1, reads NAGVMQNPRHLVRRRGQEARLRCSPMKGHSHVYWYRQLPEEGLKFMVYLQKENIIDESGMPKERFSAEFPKEGPSILRIQQVVRGDSAAYFCASSPSTGLGLRAFFGQGTRLTVV.

Turning to this clone: The junction differs from germline at one of its ends, possibly a read error. The chain is built from TRBV7-9 and TRBJ2-7; a weak D match, TRBD2 (7 bases). The germline CDR1 and CDR2 sequences are SEHNR and FQNEAQ (reference sequence). The CDR3 runs 14 residues. CDR3 sequence (DNA): TGTTCCAGCAGCCCGCGAACAGGGAGGGGCGAGCAGTACTTC. It is translated as CSSSPRTGRGEQYF.

The genes are TRBV10-3 and TRBJ1-2, with a weak D call TRBD1 (6 bases). The length of the CDR3 is 14 residues. V was cut by 3 bases and J by 4 bases, with 12 bases left in between. Germline V lookup: CDR1 ENHRY, CDR2 SYGVKD. CDR3 nucleotide sequence: TGTGCCATCAGTGAAGTAGTAGGGGGCTATGGCTACACCTTC. This codes for CAISEVVGGYGYTF.

The chain couples TRBV7-8 to TRBJ2-2; weak D call: TRBD2 (7 bases). The germline V and J ends were trimmed by 5 bases and 6 bases, with 16 bases remaining between them. Per the germline V gene, CDR1 is SGHVS and CDR2 is FQNEAQ. This CDR3 contains 15 residues. CDR3 DNA sequence: TGTGCCAGCAGCGCGTCAACAGGGAGGGCCGGGGAGCTGTTTTTT. As protein: CASSASTGRAGELFF.

The genes are TRBV5-1 and TRBJ2-2; TRBD1 agrees at 7 bases. This CDR3 contains 16 residues. V was clipped by 1 base and J by 1 base; unmatched bases: 4. CDR1 and CDR2 (germline): SGHRS, YFSETQ. In DNA, the CDR3 is TGCGCCAGCAGCTTGTTTTCAGGGGGGAACACCGGGGAGCTGTTTTTT. Its translation is CASSLFSGGNTGELFF.